This TCR beta chain comes out of a study of CD8+CD57+ T cells in acquired aplastic anemia. The TCR beta profiling, which covered VDJ combination and CDR3 sequence, was carried out using genomic DNA as the template. TCRdb passed the reads through MiXCR, listing each CDR3 protein once. The table includes about 180,000 distinct CDR3 sequences, around 50% detected once. Only patients with CD8+CD57+ cell expansion on flow cytometry were chosen for sequencing. When blood sampling took place, the patients had received no therapy. This clonotype was picked up many times. Germline V gene data show CDR1 as SGHRS and CDR2 as YFSETQ. The CDR3 is 16 residues long. Trimming took 1 base from V and 0 from J, leaving 10 bases between them.

The TCR sequence derives from a human donor with aplastic anemia. The chain carries TRBV5-1 and TRBJ1-4; D gene ambiguous. The sample taken for sequencing was sorted CD4+, CD8+, or CD8+CD57+ T cells (not recorded which) from PBMCs. CDR3: CASSLSQIATNEKLFF. The CDR3 DNA follows: TGCGCCAGCAGCTTGTCTCAGATTGCAACTAATGAAAAACTGTTTTTT.